These 28 T cell receptor beta chains were sequenced from one sample in a study of OX40 agonist ivuxolimab in advanced cancers. Clones were sequenced by immunoSEQ multiplex PCR, and TCRdb holds only the in-frame ones, with some missing. The data show 60,000 to 70,000 clones, 80% seen once. Source: CD4+ or CD8+ T cells sorted from blood, taken in a trial of the OX40 agonist ivuxolimab. The source of these receptors is an adult with an advanced solid tumor such as melanoma, head and neck, liver or kidney cancer.

The J gene is TRBJ1-3, the V gene TRBV29-1; D is perhaps TRBD1 (6 bases). Germline V gene sequence: CDR1 SQVTM, CDR2 ANQGSEA. V was trimmed by 2 bases and J by 4 bases, leaving 6 bases between them. CDR3 size: 12 residues. CDR3 sequence: CSVERGGNTIYF. CDR3 nucleotides: TGCAGCGTTGAAAGGGGGGGAAACACCATATATTTT.

Regarding this clone: The junction departs from germline at one end; a sequencing error may be responsible. The chain has TRBV5-6 and TRBJ2-3; the match to TRBD2 covers 10 bases. The germline CDR1 and CDR2 sequences are SGHDT and YYEEEE. CDR3 size: 15 residues. CDR3 region: CASRSLAGSRDTQYF. The DNA for the CDR3 is TGTGCCAGCCGCTCACTAGCGGGGAGCAGAGATACGCAGTATTTT.

The V and J genes are TRBV6-6 and TRBJ1-2; 8 bases map to TRBD1. Germline V gene lookup returns CDR1 MNHNY and CDR2 SVGAGI (reference sequence). Trimming took 8 bases from V and 5 from J; bases not matched to a gene: 4. The CDR3 has 12 residues. CDR3 DNA sequence: TGTGCCAGCCAGGGGGCGGAGTATGGCTACACCTTC. It specifies CASQGAEYGYTF.

The chain couples TRBV2 to TRBJ2-5; 12 bases are a match to TRBD2. With 8 bases clipped from V and 5 bases from J, the junction kept 3 bases outside the gene matches. CDR1 SNHLY and CDR2 FYNNEI come from the germline V gene. This CDR3 has 13 amino acids. CDR3 protein: CASLAGGRETQYF. The CDR3 bases are TGTGCCAGCCTAGCGGGGGGGCGGGAGACCCAGTACTTC.

The gene calls are TRBV5-1 and TRBJ2-1; possibly TRBD2 for D (5 bases). Germline lookup yields CDR1 SGHRS and CDR2 YFSETQ. This CDR3 spans 14 amino acids. V dropped 4 bases and J dropped 6 bases, with 14 bases sitting between them. The CDR3 DNA reads as TGCGCCAGCAGCCACCCGGGGAGCGGCAATGAGCAGTTCTTC. Translated: CASSHPGSGNEQFF.

The chain employs TRBV18 and TRBJ2-7; 9 positions agree with TRBD1. Germline V gene sequence: CDR1 KGHSH, CDR2 LQKENI. V trimming: 5 bases; J trimming: 2 bases; junction bases outside the gene matches: 7. The CDR3 runs 15 residues. CDR3 DNA: TGTGCCAGCTCAAACCCGGGACAGGGAACCTACGAGCAGTACTTC. Translated: CASSNPGQGTYEQYF.

The V call is TRBV2, the J call TRBJ1-4; 10 positions match TRBD1. The germline V gene has CDR1 SNHLY and CDR2 FYNNEI. V shed 2 bases, J shed 10 bases, and the junction held 10 bases outside the gene matches. The CDR3 is 16 residues long. The CDR3 here is CASSESRTGGPGKLFF. Here the CDR3 DNA reads TGTGCCAGCAGTGAAAGCCGGACAGGGGGGCCGGGAAAACTGTTTTTT. The full variable domain, in which reference TRBV2 and TRBJ1-4 provide the parts outside the CDR3, is EPEVTQTPSHQVTQMGQEVILRCVPISNHLYFYWYRQILGQKVEFLVSFYNNEISEKSEIFDDQFSVERPDGSNFTLKIRSTKLEDSAMYFCASSESRTGGPGKLFFGSGTQLSVL.

The chain links TRBV4-3 to TRBJ2-3; D is undetermined. Trimming removed 0 bases from V and 4 bases from J, with 8 bases in between. The V gene's germline CDR1 is LGHNA and CDR2 YSLEER. The CDR3 consists of 14 residues. The CDR3: CASSQDTVADTQYF. The CDR3 nucleotides are TGCGCCAGCAGCCAAGATACTGTGGCAGATACGCAGTATTTT.

As concerns this clone: This same CDR3 is encoded by further DNA sequences in the sample. The chain links TRBV6-6 to TRBJ1-2, with 10 bases matching TRBD1. The length of the CDR3 is 15 residues. V was pared by 0 bases and J by 7 bases, with 5 bases of the junction left unmatched. Germline V gene lookup returns CDR1 MNHNY and CDR2 SVGAGI (reference sequence). For the CDR3, the DNA is TGTGCCAGCAGTTACTCCCGGGGGGACAGGGGTGGCTACACCTTC. Translated, it gives CASSYSRGDRGGYTF.

The chain couples TRBV5-4 to TRBJ2-5; maybe TRBD2 (6 bases). Germline V gene lookup returns CDR1 SGHNT and CDR2 YYREEE (reference sequence). The CDR3 is made up of 15 amino acids. V was clipped by 5 bases and J by 1 base, with 15 bases between them. CDR3: CASRPARESQETQYF. The CDR3 DNA follows: TGTGCCAGCAGACCGGCCCGGGAGTCCCAAGAGACCCAGTACTTC.

The chain couples TRBV2 to TRBJ2-4; 7 positions match TRBD1. The CDR3 loop spans 15 amino acids. Germline CDR1 SNHLY, CDR2 FYNNEI. The V gene end was trimmed by 5 bases and the J gene end by 0 bases; junction bases not matched to a gene: 4. This CDR3 reads CASSTTGRAKNIQYF. Here the CDR3 DNA reads TGTGCCAGCAGTACGACAGGGAGAGCCAAAAACATTCAGTACTTC. The whole variable domain, remainder taken from reference TRBV2 and TRBJ2-4, is EPEVTQTPSHQVTQMGQEVILRCVPISNHLYFYWYRQILGQKVEFLVSFYNNEISEKSEIFDDQFSVERPDGSNFTLKIRSTKLEDSAMYFCASSTTGRAKNIQYFGAGTRLSVL.

The sample holds a few counts of this clone. The chain links TRBV5-1 to TRBJ1-1, with D unclear. V lost 2 bases and J lost 1, with 9 bases in between. The CDR3 is 14 residues long. CDR1 is SGHRS, CDR2 YFSETQ, per germline. The DNA for the CDR3 is TGCGCCAGCAGCTTACAGACGTCGAACACTGAAGCTTTCTTT. This gives the protein CASSLQTSNTEAFF.

This clone came up a few times. This chain links TRBV29-1 with TRBJ2-4; 8 positions match TRBD1. The CDR3 has 11 residues. Germline CDR1 and CDR2: SQVTM and ANQGSEA. Trimming took 8 bases from V and 8 from J; bases not matched to a gene: 5. Here the CDR3 DNA reads TGCAGCCAAAAACAGGGGGACATTCAGTACTTC. Translated: CSQKQGDIQYF.

V usage is TRBV5-1 and J usage is TRBJ2-1, with 10 bases aligning to TRBD2. Germline CDR1 and CDR2: SGHRS and YFSETQ. The CDR3 totals 15 residues. V was clipped by 2 bases and J by 9 bases; unmatched bases: 8. This CDR3 is CASSFQRGGLGEQFF. In DNA form, the CDR3 reads TGCGCCAGCAGCTTTCAGCGGGGGGGCCTTGGTGAGCAGTTCTTC. The whole variable domain, filled in from reference TRBV5-1 and TRBJ2-1, reads KAGVTQTPRYLIKTRGQQVTLSCSPISGHRSVSWYQQTPGQGLQFLFEYFSETQRNKGNFPGRFSGRQFSNSRSEMNVSTLELGDSALYLCASSFQRGGLGEQFFGPGTRLTVL.

This rearrangement joins TRBV10-3 to TRBJ2-3; 10 positions agree with TRBD2. The CDR3 spans 14 residues. CDR1 ENHRY and CDR2 SYGVKD come from the germline V gene. V dropped 6 bases and J dropped 5; count of bases not matched to a gene: 5. The CDR3 DNA follows: TGTGCCATCAGGAGCGGGGGGGCCGGAGATACGCAGTATTTT. Translating it yields CAIRSGGAGDTQYF.

DNA of the CDR3: TGTGCCAGCAGCTTTACTCCAGGGACCGGTGGAAACACCATATATTTT. Its protein is CASSFTPGTGGNTIYF. The chain couples TRBV7-2 to TRBJ1-3, with D tentatively TRBD1 (5 bases). The CDR3 covers 16 residues. From germline, CDR1 is SGHTA and CDR2 FQGNSA. The V and J ends lost 3 bases and 3 bases respectively, with 15 bases between them.

The chain recombines TRBV5-8 with TRBJ1-5, with D hard to call. The V gene lost 0 bases and the J gene lost 5 bases, with 9 bases spanning the gap. The CDR3 covers 14 residues. Germline CDR1 SGHTS, CDR2 YDEGEE. The CDR3 DNA is TGTGCCAGCAGCTTGGGGGCCGGCGATCAGCCCCAGCATTTT. This codes for CASSLGAGDQPQHF.

The chain has TRBV5-1 and TRBJ1-2; TRBD1 aligns across 9 bases. CDR1 and CDR2 (germline): SGHRS, YFSETQ. Unmatched junction bases numbered 6, after V lost 1 base and J lost 8 bases. This CDR3 contains 14 residues. The CDR3 spells CASSLSDRGGGYTF. CDR3 sequence (DNA): TGCGCCAGCAGCTTGTCGGACAGGGGAGGGGGCTACACCTTC.

V gene TRBV7-9 combines with J gene TRBJ2-7; 7 positions agree with TRBD2. From germline, CDR1 is SEHNR and CDR2 FQNEAQ (reference sequence). This CDR3 spans 14 amino acids. The V segment lost 4 bases and the J segment 4 bases; nucleotides outside the gene matches: 7. CDR3 region: CASSSGLGPYEQYF. In DNA form, the CDR3 reads TGTGCCAGCAGCTCAGGACTAGGACCGTACGAGCAGTACTTC.

The chain carries TRBV5-6 and TRBJ2-3, with no clear D. V gave up 0 bases and J gave up 2 bases, with 4 bases separating them. From germline, CDR1 is SGHDT and CDR2 YYEEEE. The CDR3 length is 13 residues. Written as DNA, the CDR3 is TGTGCCAGCAGCTTGGCCTTCACAGATACGCAGTATTTT. Residues: CASSLAFTDTQYF.

The chain uses TRBV19 and TRBJ1-4; the D is unclear. Trimming cost V 6 bases and J 5 bases, with 13 bases left between them. Germline assignment: CDR1 LNHDA and CDR2 SQIVND (reference sequence). This CDR3 is 14 amino acids long. In DNA, the CDR3 is TGTGCCAGTAGATCCTCGGGCTCAAATGAAAAACTGTTTTTT. Translated, it gives CASRSSGSNEKLFF.

This sequence joins TRBV5-6 and TRBJ2-7, with D possibly matching TRBD1 (5 bases). This CDR3 region has 17 residues. Trimming took off 5 bases at V and 2 bases at J, with 23 bases between the two ends. From germline, CDR1 is SGHDT and CDR2 YYEEEE. CDR3 amino acids: CASRFDRTGRAPYEQYF. The CDR3 nucleotides read TGTGCCAGCAGGTTTGATCGTACCGGCAGGGCCCCCTACGAGCAGTACTTC.

This clone turned up a few times. The rearrangement links TRBV15 to TRBJ2-5; TRBD1 matches at 8 bases. The CDR3 totals 14 residues. V shed 4 bases and J 3 bases; nucleotides not matched to a gene: 4. From germline, CDR1 is LNHNV and CDR2 YYDKDF (reference sequence). CDR3 sequence (DNA): TGTGCCACCAGCACCAGACAGGGGAAAGAGACCCAGTACTTC. It specifies CATSTRQGKETQYF.

This rearrangement joins TRBV30 to TRBJ1-1; D might be TRBD1 (6 bases). With 1 base removed from V and 5 bases from J, the gap between germline ends came to 14 bases. This CDR3 comprises 14 residues. The germline gives CDR1 GTSNPN, CDR2 SVGIG (reference sequence). The CDR3 sequence: CAWSDFGGATEAFF. CDR3 DNA sequence: TGTGCCTGGAGTGATTTTGGGGGGGCAACTGAAGCTTTCTTT. Filled out from reference TRBV30 and TRBJ1-1, the complete variable domain reads SQTIHQWPATLVQPVGSPLSLECTVEGTSNPNLYWYRQAAGRGLQLLFYSVGIGQISSEVPQNLSASRPQDRQFILSSKKLLLSDSGFYLCAWSDFGGATEAFFGQGTRLTVV.

A single count supports this clone. The chain has TRBV30 and TRBJ1-4; no clear D gene. V was shortened by 0 bases and J by 8 bases, with 10 bases between the two germline ends. Germline assignment: CDR1 GTSNPN and CDR2 SVGIG (reference sequence). CDR3 length: 13 residues. CDR3 region: CAWSVRRREKLFF. The CDR3 DNA reads TGTGCCTGGAGTGTTCGACGGCGGGAAAAACTGTTTTTT.

This chain uses TRBV7-3 with TRBJ2-2; D remains ambiguous. V was trimmed by 4 bases and J by 1 base, leaving 10 bases between them. Germline CDR1 SGHTA, CDR2 FQGTGA. The CDR3 is 15 amino acids. The CDR3 bases are TGTGCCAGCAGCTCCGGAAGGCTGAACACCGGGGAGCTGTTTTTT. Translation: CASSSGRLNTGELFF. The full variable domain, its missing parts supplied by reference TRBV7-3 and TRBJ2-2, is GAGVSQTPSNKVTEKGKYVELRCDPISGHTALYWYRQSLGQGPEFLIYFQGTGAADDSGLPNDRFFAVRPEGSVSTLKIQRTERGDSAVYLCASSSGRLNTGELFFGEGSRLTVL.

The chain links TRBV18 to TRBJ2-1; tentative D call: TRBD1 (6 bases). The V end lost 3 bases, the J end lost 9 bases, and 12 bases lay between the germline ends. Germline V gene sequence: CDR1 KGHSH, CDR2 LQKENI. CDR3 length: 13 amino acids. The CDR3 loop is CASSPVTGFEQFF. The CDR3 DNA sequence: TGTGCCAGCTCACCCGTGACAGGATTTGAGCAGTTCTTC. The full variable domain, with the rest looked up from reference TRBV18 and TRBJ2-1, is NAGVMQNPRHLVRRRGQEARLRCSPMKGHSHVYWYRQLPEEGLKFMVYLQKENIIDESGMPKERFSAEFPKEGPSILRIQQVVRGDSAAYFCASSPVTGFEQFFGPGTRLTVL.

The V call is TRBV4-1, the J call TRBJ1-3; D is uncertain. V was cut by 4 bases and J by 0 bases, with 19 bases left in between. The CDR3 spans 18 residues. From germline, CDR1 is MGHRA and CDR2 YSYEKL. The CDR3 DNA reads as TGCGCCAGCAGCCCCTTTGGGTCAGACGCCGACTCTGGAAACACCATATATTTT. This gives the protein CASSPFGSDADSGNTIYF.